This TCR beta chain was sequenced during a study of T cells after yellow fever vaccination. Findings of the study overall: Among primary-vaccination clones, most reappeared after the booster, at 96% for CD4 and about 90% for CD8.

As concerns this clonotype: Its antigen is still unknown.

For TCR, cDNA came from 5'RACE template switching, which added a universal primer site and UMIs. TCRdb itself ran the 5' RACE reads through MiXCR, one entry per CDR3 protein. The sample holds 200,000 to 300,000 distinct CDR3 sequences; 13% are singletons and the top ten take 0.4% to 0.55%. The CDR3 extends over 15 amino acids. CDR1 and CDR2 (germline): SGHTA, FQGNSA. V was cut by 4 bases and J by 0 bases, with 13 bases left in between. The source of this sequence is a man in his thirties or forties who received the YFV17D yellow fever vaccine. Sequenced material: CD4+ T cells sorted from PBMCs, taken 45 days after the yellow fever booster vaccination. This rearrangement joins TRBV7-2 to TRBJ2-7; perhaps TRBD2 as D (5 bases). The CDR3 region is CASSSQTGSSYEQYF. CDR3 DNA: TGTGCCAGCAGCTCCCAAACGGGGAGCTCCTACGAGCAGTACTTC.